Listed below are T cell receptor beta chains from one sample, sequenced in a study of T cells in Graves' hyperthyroidism and ophthalmopathy. MiXCR, run by TCRdb on the multiplex PCR reads, gives a single entry per CDR3 protein. The repertoire holds more than 300,000 distinct CDR3 sequences, with roughly 13% as singletons. Material for sequencing was blood. The receptors originated from a woman between 18 and 30 years old with Graves' hyperthyroidism. Both conserved end residues are part of each CDR3. The order of the fields is clone size, J gene, V gene, D gene, CDR3 DNA, CDR3 protein. The D gene is left open where the match is weak. Clone size, where shown, is once, few, many, or a class for clones that have expanded.

many,TRBJ2-3,TRBV5-1,TRBD2,TGCGCCAGCAGCTCGTTTCTAGCGGCTAGCACAGATACGCAGTATTTT,CASSSFLAASTDTQYF
many,TRBJ2-1,TRBV2,-,TGTGCCAGCAGTGAATCTAGCGAAGGTGAGCAGTTCTTC,CASSESSEGEQFF
few,TRBJ2-1,TRBV9,-,TGTGCCAGCAGCCCGGACTTTTACAATGAGCAGTTCTTC,CASSPDFYNEQFF
many,TRBJ1-1,TRBV28,-,TGTGCCAGCAGTCTAGGGACGGTGGAGAGAACTTTCTTT,CASSLGTVERTFF
-,TRBJ2-6,TRBV20-1,-,TGCAGTGCTAGAGCCTGGGACAATCCCTCTGGGGCCAACGTCCTGACTTTC,CSARAWDNPSGANVLTF
many,TRBJ2-3,TRBV12-3/TRBV12-4,TRBD2,TGTGCCAGCAGACCGGGACTAGCGGGGGCGTCTAGCACAGATACGCAGTATTTT,CASRPGLAGASSTDTQYF
few,TRBJ2-2,TRBV4-3,-,TGCGCCAGCAGCCCTCGCCTGGCAGCGAACACCGGGGAGCTGTTTTTT,CASSPRLAANTGELFF
many,TRBJ1-3,TRBV7-2,-,TGTGCCAGCAGGCAGACTGGAAACACCATATATTTT,CASRQTGNTIYF
many,TRBJ2-5,TRBV5-6,TRBD2,TGTGCCAGCAGCAGGGCGGGGGGGCCGAAGGAGACCCAGTACTTC,CASSRAGGPKETQYF
many,TRBJ1-5,TRBV2,TRBD1,TGTGCCAGCAACCCCGAGGGGGCCAATCAGCCCCAGCATTTT,CASNPEGANQPQHF
many,TRBJ2-1,TRBV20-1,-,TGCAGTGCTAGAGATCCCAGGGGTGGCGATGAGCAGTTCTTC,CSARDPRGGDEQFF
many,TRBJ1-6,TRBV27,TRBD1,TGTGCCAGCAGTTTTGGGACAGGGACCTCACCCCTCCACTTT,CASSFGTGTSPLHF
many,TRBJ2-7,TRBV6-1,TRBD1,TGTGCCAGCAGGAGGGGGCAGGGGCGACCCTCCTACGAGCAGTACTTC,CASRRGQGRPSYEQYF
-,TRBJ2-2,TRBV12-3/TRBV12-4,TRBD1,TGTGCCAGCAGTGAGTCCGGGACAGGGCGAAGGAACACCGGGGAGCTGTTTTTT,CASSESGTGRRNTGELFF
few,TRBJ1-1,TRBV29-1,-,TGCAGCGTTGAAGACCCCTTTGCTGAAGCTTTCTTT,CSVEDPFAEAFF
many,TRBJ1-2,TRBV15,-,TGTGCCACCAGCAAGGGGATGGACTATGGCTACACCTTC,CATSKGMDYGYTF
many,TRBJ1-2,TRBV2,-,TGTGCCAGCAGTGAAAGCCTGCTCTATGGCTACACCTTC,CASSESLLYGYTF
-,TRBJ1-5,TRBV4-1,TRBD1,TGCGCCAGCAGCCAAGATCTGGGGGGACAGGGCCATAGCAATCAGCCCCAGCATTTT,CASSQDLGGQGHSNQPQHF
many,TRBJ2-7,TRBV11-2,-,TGTGCCAGCAGCTTCTACTCGTCCTACGAGCAGTACTTC,CASSFYSSYEQYF
-,TRBJ2-1,TRBV2,TRBD2,TGTGCCAGCAGTGAATCCGGACTAGCGGGGGCCACCGCCTACAATGAGCAGTTCTTC,CASSESGLAGATAYNEQFF
many,TRBJ1-4,TRBV7-8,TRBD1,TGTGCCAGCAGCTTAGTTTCCGGGGGACAGGGTGCGTCAAAACTGTTTTTT,CASSLVSGGQGASKLFF
many,TRBJ1-5,TRBV2,-,TGTGCCAGCAGTGCTTCGGCCGGGGGCAATCAGCCCCAGCATTTT,CASSASAGGNQPQHF
many,TRBJ2-5,TRBV12-3/TRBV12-4,TRBD2,TGTGCCAGCACCGGGGGGGGATACGAGACCCAGTACTTC,CASTGGGYETQYF
many,TRBJ2-7,TRBV30,-,TGTGCCTGGACGACTAGCTACGAGCAGTACTTC,CAWTTSYEQYF
many,TRBJ2-1,TRBV3-1,-,TGTGCCAGCAGCGCTCGGGGGCAAGGGTTGAGTGAGCAGTTCTTC,CASSARGQGLSEQFF
many,TRBJ1-2,TRBV28,TRBD1,TGTGCCAGCAGGTTGCCGGGACAGATTAATGGCTACACCTTC,CASRLPGQINGYTF
many,TRBJ1-6,TRBV6-1,-,TGTGCCAGCAGTTCGAGCAGGGTCCCCAATTCACCCCTCCACTTT,CASSSSRVPNSPLHF
many,TRBJ2-3,TRBV6-1,TRBD2,TGTGCCAGCAGTTCTACTAGCGGGAGGGACACAGATACGCAGTATTTT,CASSSTSGRDTDTQYF
many,TRBJ2-7,TRBV20-1,TRBD2,TGCAGTGCCACTAGCGGGAGGAGCTCCTACGAGCAGTACTTC,CSATSGRSSYEQYF
few,TRBJ2-1,TRBV6-1,-,TGTGCCAGCAGTGAATTTGGGGAGCAGTTCTTC,CASSEFGEQFF
-,TRBJ2-2,TRBV3-1,TRBD2,TGTGCCAGCAGCCAAATTTCCTTAACTAGCGGGAGAAACACCGGGGAGCTGTTTTTT,CASSQISLTSGRNTGELFF
many,TRBJ2-5,TRBV20-1,TRBD2,TGCAGTGCTCCCCCCGTGAGCGGGAGTCTGGAGACCCAGTACTTC,CSAPPVSGSLETQYF
many,TRBJ1-1,TRBV27,TRBD1,TGTGCCAGCAGTTTACAGGGACAGGGGAACACTGAAGCTTTCTTT,CASSLQGQGNTEAFF
few,TRBJ2-7,TRBV27,-,TGTGCCAGCAGTTTATCGGCAGGGAACTACGAGCGGTACTTC,CASSLSAGNYERYF
-,TRBJ1-1,TRBV5-4,-,TGTGCCAGCAGCTTGGAGCCGGACACTGAAGCTTTCTTT,CASSLEPDTEAFF
many,TRBJ2-7,TRBV6-1,-,-,CASSSGTSGRFYEQYF
-,TRBJ2-7,TRBV28,-,TGTGCCAGCAGTTTTTGGGCAGCGAGCTCCTACGAGCAGTACTTC,CASSFWAASSYEQYF
few,TRBJ2-7,TRBV7-2,-,TGTGCCAGCAGCGCTACGGGGCTCACCTACGAGCAGTACTTC,CASSATGLTYEQYF
many,TRBJ1-2,TRBV5-1,-,TGCGCCAGCACTTCCCGAACAGGCAACTATGGCTACACCTTC,CASTSRTGNYGYTF